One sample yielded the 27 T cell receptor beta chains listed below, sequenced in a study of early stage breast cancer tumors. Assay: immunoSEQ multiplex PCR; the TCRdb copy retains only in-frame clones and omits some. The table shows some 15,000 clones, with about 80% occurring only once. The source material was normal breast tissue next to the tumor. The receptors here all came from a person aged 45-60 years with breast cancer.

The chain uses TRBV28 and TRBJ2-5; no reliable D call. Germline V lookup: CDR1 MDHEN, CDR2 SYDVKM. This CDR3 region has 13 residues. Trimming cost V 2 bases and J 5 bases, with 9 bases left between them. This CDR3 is CASSLPALETQYF. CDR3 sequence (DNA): TGTGCCAGCAGTTTACCGGCGTTGGAGACCCAGTACTTC.

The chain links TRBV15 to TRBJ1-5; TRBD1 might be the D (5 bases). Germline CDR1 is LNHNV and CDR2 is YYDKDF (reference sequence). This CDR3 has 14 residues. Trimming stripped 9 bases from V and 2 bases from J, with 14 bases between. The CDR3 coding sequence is TGTGCCACAAAGGGACCGGGCGGCAATCAGCCCCAGCATTTT. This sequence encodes CATKGPGGNQPQHF.

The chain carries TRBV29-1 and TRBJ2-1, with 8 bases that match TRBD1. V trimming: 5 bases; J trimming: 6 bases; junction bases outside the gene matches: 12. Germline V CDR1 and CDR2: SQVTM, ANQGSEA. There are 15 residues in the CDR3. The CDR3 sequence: CSVQRTGGMGNEQFF. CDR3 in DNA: TGCAGCGTTCAAAGAACAGGGGGAATGGGCAATGAGCAGTTCTTC.

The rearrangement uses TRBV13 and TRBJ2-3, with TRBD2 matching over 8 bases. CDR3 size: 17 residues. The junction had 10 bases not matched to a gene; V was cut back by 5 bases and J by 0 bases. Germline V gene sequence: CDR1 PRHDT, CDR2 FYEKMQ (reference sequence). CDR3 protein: CASSDRTSPYSTDTQYF. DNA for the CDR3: TGTGCCAGCAGCGACCGGACTAGCCCCTATAGCACAGATACGCAGTATTTT. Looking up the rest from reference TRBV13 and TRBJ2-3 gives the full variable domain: AAGVIQSPRHLIKEKRETATLKCYPIPRHDTVYWYQQGPGQDPQFLISFYEKMQSDKGSIPDRFSAQQFSDYHSELNMSSLELGDSALYFCASSDRTSPYSTDTQYFGPGTRLTVL.

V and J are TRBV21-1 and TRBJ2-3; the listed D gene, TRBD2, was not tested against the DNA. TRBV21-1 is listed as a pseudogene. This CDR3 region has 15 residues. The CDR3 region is CASSARLESSDTQYF. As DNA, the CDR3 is TGTGCCAGCAGCGCCCGACTAGAGTCTTCAGATACGCAGTATTTT.

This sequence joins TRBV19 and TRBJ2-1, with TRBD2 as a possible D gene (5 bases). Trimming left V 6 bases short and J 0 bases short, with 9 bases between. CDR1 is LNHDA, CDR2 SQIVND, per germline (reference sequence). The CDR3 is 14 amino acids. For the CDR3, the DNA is TGTGCCAGTAGGGAGCGGAGCTCCTACAATGAGCAGTTCTTC. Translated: CASRERSSYNEQFF.

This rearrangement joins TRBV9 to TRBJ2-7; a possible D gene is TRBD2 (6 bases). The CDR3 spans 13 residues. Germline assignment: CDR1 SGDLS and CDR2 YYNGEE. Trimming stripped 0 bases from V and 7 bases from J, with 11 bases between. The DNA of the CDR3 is TGTGCCAGCAGCGTAGTTCCGGAGGGGGAGCAGTACTTC. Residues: CASSVVPEGEQYF. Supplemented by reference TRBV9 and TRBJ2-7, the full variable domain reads DSGVTQTPKHLITATGQRVTLRCSPRSGDLSVYWYQQSLDQGLQFLIQYYNGEERAKGNILERFSAQQFPDLHSELNLSSLELGDSALYFCASSVVPEGEQYFGPGTRLTVT.

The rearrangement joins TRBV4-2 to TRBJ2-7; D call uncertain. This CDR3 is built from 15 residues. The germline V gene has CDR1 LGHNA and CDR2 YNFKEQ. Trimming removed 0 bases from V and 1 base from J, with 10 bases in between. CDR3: CASSQDISRSYEQYF. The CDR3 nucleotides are TGTGCCAGCAGCCAAGATATCTCACGGTCCTACGAGCAGTACTTC.

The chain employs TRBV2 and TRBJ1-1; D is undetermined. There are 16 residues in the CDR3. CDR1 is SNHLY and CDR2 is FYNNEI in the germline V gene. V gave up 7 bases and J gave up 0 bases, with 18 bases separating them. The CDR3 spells CASTVPQETLNTEAFF. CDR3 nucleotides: TGTGCCAGCACCGTCCCCCAGGAAACATTGAACACTGAAGCTTTCTTT. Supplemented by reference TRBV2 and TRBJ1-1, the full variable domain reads EPEVTQTPSHQVTQMGQEVILRCVPISNHLYFYWYRQILGQKVEFLVSFYNNEISEKSEIFDDQFSVERPDGSNFTLKIRSTKLEDSAMYFCASTVPQETLNTEAFFGQGTRLTVV.

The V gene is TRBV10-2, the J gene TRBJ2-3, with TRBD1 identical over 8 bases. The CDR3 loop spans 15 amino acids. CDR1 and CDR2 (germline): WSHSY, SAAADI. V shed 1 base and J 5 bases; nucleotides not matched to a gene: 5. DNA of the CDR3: TGCGCCAGCAGTGAGTGGGACAGGATTAAAGATACGCAGTATTTT. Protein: CASSEWDRIKDTQYF.

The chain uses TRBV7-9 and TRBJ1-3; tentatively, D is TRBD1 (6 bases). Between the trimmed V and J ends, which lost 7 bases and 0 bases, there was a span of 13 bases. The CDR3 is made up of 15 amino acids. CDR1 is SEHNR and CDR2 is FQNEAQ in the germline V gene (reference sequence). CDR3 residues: CASKQGWDSGNTIYF. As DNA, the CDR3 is TGTGCCAGCAAACAGGGTTGGGACTCTGGAAACACCATATATTTT.

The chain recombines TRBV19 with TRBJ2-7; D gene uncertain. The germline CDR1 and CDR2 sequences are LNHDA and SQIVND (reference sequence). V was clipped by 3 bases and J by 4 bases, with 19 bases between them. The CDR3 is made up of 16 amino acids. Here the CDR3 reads CASSIATPPTFYEQYF. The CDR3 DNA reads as TGTGCCAGTAGTATCGCAACCCCCCCGACCTTTTACGAGCAGTACTTC.

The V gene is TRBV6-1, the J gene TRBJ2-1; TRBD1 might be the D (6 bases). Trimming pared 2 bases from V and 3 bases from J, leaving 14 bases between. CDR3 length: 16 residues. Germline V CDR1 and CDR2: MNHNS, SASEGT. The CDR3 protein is CASSEMWGHFYNEQFF. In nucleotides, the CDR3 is TGTGCCAGCAGTGAAATGTGGGGGCATTTCTACAATGAGCAGTTCTTC.

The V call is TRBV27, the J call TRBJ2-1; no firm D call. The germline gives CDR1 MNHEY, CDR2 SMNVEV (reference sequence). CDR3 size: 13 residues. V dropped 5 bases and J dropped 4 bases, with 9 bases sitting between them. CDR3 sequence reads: CASSLRRYNEQFF. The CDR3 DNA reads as TGTGCCAGCAGTCTAAGACGGTACAATGAGCAGTTCTTC.

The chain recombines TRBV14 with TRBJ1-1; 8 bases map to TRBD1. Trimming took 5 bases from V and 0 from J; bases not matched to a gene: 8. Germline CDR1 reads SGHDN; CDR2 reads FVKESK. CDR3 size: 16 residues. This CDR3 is CASSARGRGLNTEAFF. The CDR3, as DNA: TGTGCCAGCAGCGCCCGCGGCAGGGGGCTGAACACTGAAGCTTTCTTT.

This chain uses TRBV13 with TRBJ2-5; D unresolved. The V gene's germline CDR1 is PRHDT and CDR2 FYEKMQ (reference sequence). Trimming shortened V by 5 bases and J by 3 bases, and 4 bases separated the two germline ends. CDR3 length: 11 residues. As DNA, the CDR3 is TGTGCCAGCAGCCCGAAAGAGACCCAGTACTTC. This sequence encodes CASSPKETQYF.

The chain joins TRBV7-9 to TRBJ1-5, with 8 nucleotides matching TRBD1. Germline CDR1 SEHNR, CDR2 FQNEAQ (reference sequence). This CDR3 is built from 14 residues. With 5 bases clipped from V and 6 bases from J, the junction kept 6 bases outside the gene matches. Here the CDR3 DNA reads TGTGCCAGCAGCCGCGGACAGGGAGGTCAGCCCCAGCATTTT. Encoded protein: CASSRGQGGQPQHF.

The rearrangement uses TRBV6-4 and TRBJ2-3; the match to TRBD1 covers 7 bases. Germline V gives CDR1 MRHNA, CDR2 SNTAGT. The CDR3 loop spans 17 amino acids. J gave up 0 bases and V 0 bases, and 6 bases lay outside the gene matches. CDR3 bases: TGTGCCAGCAGTGACTCCAGACAGGGCCTTAGCACAGATACGCAGTATTTT. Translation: CASSDSRQGLSTDTQYF.

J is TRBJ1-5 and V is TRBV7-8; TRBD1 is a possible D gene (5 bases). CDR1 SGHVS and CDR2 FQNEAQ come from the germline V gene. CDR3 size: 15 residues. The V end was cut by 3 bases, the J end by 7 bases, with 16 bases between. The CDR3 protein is CASSFVGGEGQPQHF. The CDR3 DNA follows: TGTGCCAGCAGCTTCGTTGGGGGGGAGGGCCAGCCCCAGCATTTT.

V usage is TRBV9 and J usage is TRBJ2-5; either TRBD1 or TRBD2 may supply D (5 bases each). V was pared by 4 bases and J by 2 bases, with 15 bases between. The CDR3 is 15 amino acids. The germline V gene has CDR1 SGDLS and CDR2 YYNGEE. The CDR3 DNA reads TGTGCCAGCAGCACCTCTGGGACCGTGCAAGAGACCCAGTACTTC. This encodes CASSTSGTVQETQYF.

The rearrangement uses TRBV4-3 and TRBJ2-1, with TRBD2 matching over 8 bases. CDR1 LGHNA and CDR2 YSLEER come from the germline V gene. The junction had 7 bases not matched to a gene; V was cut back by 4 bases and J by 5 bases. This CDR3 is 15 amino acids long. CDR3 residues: CASSLEGSGNNEQFF. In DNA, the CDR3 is TGCGCCAGCAGCCTCGAGGGTAGCGGGAACAATGAGCAGTTCTTC.

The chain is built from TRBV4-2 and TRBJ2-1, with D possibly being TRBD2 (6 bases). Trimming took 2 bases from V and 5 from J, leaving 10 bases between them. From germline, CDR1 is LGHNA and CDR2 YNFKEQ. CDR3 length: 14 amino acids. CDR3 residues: CASSQPGTDNEQFF. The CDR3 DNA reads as TGTGCCAGCAGCCAACCTGGGACTGACAATGAGCAGTTCTTC.

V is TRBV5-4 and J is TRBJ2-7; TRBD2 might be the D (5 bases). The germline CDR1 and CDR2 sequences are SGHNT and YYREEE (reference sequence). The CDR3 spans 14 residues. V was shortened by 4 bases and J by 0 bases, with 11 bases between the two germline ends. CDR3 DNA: TGTGCCAGCAGCCCAGGAGGCGACTCCTACGAGCAGTACTTC. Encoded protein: CASSPGGDSYEQYF. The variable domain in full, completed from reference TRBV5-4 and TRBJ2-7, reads ETGVTQSPTHLIKTRGQQVTLRCSSQSGHNTVSWYQQALGQGPQFIFQYYREEENGRGNFPPRFSGLQFPNYSSELNVNALELDDSALYLCASSPGGDSYEQYFGPGTRLTVT.

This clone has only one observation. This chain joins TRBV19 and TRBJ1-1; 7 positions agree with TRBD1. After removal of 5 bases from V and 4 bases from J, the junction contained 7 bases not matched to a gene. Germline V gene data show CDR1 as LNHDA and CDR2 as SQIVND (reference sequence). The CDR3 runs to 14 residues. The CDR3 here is CASSLWSGGTEAFF. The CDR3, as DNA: TGTGCCAGTAGTCTTTGGTCAGGGGGCACTGAAGCTTTCTTT.

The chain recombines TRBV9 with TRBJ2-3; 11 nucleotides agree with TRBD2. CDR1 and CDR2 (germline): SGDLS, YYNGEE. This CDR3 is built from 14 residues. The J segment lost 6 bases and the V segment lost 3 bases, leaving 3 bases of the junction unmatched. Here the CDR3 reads CASSDRLAGDTQYF. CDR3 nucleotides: TGTGCCAGCAGCGACAGACTAGCGGGGGATACGCAGTATTTT.

CDR3 loop: CASSDPEADTQYF. The CDR3 DNA reads as TGTGCCAGCAGTGATCCGGAAGCAGATACGCAGTATTTT. The rearrangement links TRBV2 to TRBJ2-3; D remains unclear. Between the trimmed V and J ends, which lost 3 bases and 4 bases, there was a span of 8 bases. The V gene's germline CDR1 is SNHLY and CDR2 FYNNEI. This CDR3 is 13 amino acids long.

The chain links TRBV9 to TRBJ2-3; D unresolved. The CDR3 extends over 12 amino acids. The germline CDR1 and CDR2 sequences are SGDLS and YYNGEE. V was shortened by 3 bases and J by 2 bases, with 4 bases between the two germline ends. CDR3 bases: TGTGCCAGCAGCGCAGACACAGATACGCAGTATTTT. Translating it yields CASSADTDTQYF.